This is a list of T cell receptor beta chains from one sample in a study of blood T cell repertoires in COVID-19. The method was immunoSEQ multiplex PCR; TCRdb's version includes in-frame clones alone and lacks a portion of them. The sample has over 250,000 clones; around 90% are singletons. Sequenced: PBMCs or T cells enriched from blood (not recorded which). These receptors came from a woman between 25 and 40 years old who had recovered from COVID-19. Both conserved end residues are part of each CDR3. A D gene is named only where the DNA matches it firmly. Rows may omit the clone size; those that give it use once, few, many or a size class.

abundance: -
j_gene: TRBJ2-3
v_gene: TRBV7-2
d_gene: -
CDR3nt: TGTGCCAGCAGCACGGCGGGGCTAGATACGCAGTATTTT
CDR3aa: CASSTAGLDTQYF

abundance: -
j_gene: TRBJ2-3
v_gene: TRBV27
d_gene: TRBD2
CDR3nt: TGTGCCAGCAGTTTATACCCGGGAGCGGGGGCCACCACAGATACGCAGTATTTT
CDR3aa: CASSLYPGAGATTDTQYF

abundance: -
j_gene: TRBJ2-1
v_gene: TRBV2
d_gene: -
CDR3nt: TGTGCCAGCAGTGCTTTGCCAGGAGGGGTGGATGAGCAGTTCTTC
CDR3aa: CASSALPGGVDEQFF

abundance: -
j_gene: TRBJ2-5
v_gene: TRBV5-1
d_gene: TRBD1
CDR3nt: TGCGCCAGCAACTCAGGACAGGGCCCCGGGAAGACCCAGTACTTC
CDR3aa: CASNSGQGPGKTQYF

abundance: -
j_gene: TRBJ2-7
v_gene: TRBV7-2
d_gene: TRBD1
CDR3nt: TGTGCCAGCAGCGTGACAGGGCCCGAGCAGTACTTC
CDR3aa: CASSVTGPEQYF

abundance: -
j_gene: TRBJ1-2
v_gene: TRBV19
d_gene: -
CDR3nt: TGTGCCAGTAGTATATCGTCTAACTATGGCTACACCTTC
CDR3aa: CASSISSNYGYTF

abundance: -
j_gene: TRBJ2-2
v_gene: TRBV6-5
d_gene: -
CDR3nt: TGTGCCAGCAGCTCCATCAGGGACACCGGGGAGCTGTTTTTT
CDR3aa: CASSSIRDTGELFF

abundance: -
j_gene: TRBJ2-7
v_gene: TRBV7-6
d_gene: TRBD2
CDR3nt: TGTGCCAGCAGCTTATCAGCGGGAGTAGGCTACGAGCAGTACTTC
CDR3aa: CASSLSAGVGYEQYF

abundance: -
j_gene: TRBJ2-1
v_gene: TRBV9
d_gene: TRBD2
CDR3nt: TGTGCCAGCAGCTCAGGGACTAGCGCCTACAATGAGCAGTTCTTC
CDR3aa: CASSSGTSAYNEQFF

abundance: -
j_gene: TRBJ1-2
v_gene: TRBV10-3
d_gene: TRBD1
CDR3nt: TGTGCCATCAGCTTACAGGGGGAGGACTATGGCTACACCTTC
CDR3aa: CAISLQGEDYGYTF

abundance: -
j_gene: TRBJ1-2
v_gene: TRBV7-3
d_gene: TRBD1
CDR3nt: TGTGCCAGCAGCTTAGGCACAGGGGAGGGCTACACCTTC
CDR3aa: CASSLGTGEGYTF

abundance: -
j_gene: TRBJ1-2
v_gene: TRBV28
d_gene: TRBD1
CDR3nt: TGTGCCAGCAGTATTGGGACAGGGCTGGGGGGCTACACCTTC
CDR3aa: CASSIGTGLGGYTF

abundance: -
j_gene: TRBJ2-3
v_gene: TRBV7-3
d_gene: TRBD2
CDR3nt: TGTGCCAGCAGCCCCAGGGTAGCGGGGGGCACAGATACGCAGTATTTT
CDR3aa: CASSPRVAGGTDTQYF

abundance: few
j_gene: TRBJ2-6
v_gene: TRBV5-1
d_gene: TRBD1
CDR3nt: TGCGCCAGCAGCTTGGGCGCAGGGGGCCGCTCTGGGGCCAACGTCCTGACTTTC
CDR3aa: CASSLGAGGRSGANVLTF

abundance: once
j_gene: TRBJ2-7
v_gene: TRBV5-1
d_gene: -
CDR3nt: TGCGCCAGCAGCTCGGGACAAGTTGTAAGCGAGCAGTACTTC
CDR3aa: CASSSGQVVSEQYF

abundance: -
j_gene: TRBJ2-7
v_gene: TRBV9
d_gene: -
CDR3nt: TGTGCCAGCAGCGTAGCCTCGGTATCCTACGAGCAGTACTTC
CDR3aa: CASSVASVSYEQYF

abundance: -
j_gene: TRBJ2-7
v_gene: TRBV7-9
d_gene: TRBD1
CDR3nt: TGTGCCAGCAGCTCCAATCAGGGGGCGAGATACGAGCAGTACTTC
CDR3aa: CASSSNQGARYEQYF

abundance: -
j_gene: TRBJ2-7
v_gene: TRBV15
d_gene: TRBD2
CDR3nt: TGTGCCACCAGTTTAGCGGGAGGGTCCCACGAGCAGTACTTC
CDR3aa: CATSLAGGSHEQYF

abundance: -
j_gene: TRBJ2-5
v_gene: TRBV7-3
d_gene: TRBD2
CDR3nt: TGTGCCAGCAGCCCTAGCGGGGGGCAAGAGACCCAGTACTTC
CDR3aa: CASSPSGGQETQYF